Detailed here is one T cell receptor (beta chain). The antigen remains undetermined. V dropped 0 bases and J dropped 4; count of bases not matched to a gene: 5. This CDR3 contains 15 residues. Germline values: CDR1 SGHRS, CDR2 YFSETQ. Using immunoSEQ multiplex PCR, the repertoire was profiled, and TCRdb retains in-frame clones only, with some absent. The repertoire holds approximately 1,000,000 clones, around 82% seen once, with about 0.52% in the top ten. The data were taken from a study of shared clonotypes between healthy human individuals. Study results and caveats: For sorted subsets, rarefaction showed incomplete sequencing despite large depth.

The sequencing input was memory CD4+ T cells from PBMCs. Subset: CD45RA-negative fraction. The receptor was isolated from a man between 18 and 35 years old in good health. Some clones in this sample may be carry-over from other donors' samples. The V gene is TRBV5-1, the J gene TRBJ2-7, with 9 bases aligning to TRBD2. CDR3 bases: TGCGCCAGCAGCTTGGATGCGGGAGGGGTATACGAGCAGTACTTC. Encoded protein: CASSLDAGGVYEQYF.